This TCR beta chain was retrieved from a study of shared clonotypes between healthy human individuals. Study overall: In total, the donors were two women and a few men aged 18 to 49. Donors had three CD4 naive, three CD4 memory, two CD8 naive and one CD8 memory plate apiece.

Using immunoSEQ multiplex PCR, the repertoire was profiled, and TCRdb retains in-frame clones only, with some absent. The table records approximately 2.3 million clones, approximately 95% of them present only once. Memory CD4+ cells were the fraction left after CD45RA+ naive selection. There are 14 residues in the CDR3. V shed 8 bases, J shed 1 base, and the junction held 7 bases outside the gene matches. Germline CDR1 LNHNV, CDR2 YYDKDF (reference sequence). Material: naive CD4+ T cells from PBMCs. This sample's subset: CD45RA+ positively selected. The J gene is TRBJ2-5, the V gene TRBV15; 7 positions match TRBD1. This clonotype originated in a man in his late teens or twenties in good health. Some clones in this sample may be carry-over from other donors' samples. CDR3 nucleotide sequence: TGTGCCACCTCTGTTGGGACAGCCCAAGAGACCCAGTACTTC. This sequence encodes CATSVGTAQETQYF.